This TCR beta chain stems from a study of technical replicates of blood from four donors (dated by TCRdb to the late 2010s). From its cysteine to its phenylalanine, the CDR3 spans 12 amino acids. Just CDR3 DNA is preserved here, 36 bases in frame from base 1. V lost 2 bases and J lost 7 bases; the stretch between them is 6 bases long. CDR1 and CDR2 (SGDLS, YYNGEE) derive from the germline V gene. The library was made by the immunoSEQ multiplex PCR assay. Drawn from immuneACCESS, this table holds only the in-frame rearrangements with V and J called that TCRdb kept. Clones are partly lost; checked studies trace under half to an unresolved V gene and leave the rest unexplained. The sample has tens of thousands of clones on record, 90% to 95% of them singletons. The ten top clones hold approximately 0.25% of the sample. Turning to this clone: The antigen this receptor binds is unknown. No qualities accompany the bases; no much larger clone lies one base away.

This clonotype was sampled from a human donor in good health. The sample was T cells isolated from PBMCs. The rearranged segments are TRBV9 and TRBJ2-2; the D gene lacks a confident call. The CDR3 protein sequence reads: CASSVSIGELFF. The DNA sequence is given as TGTGCCAGCAGCGTTAGCATCGGGGAGCTGTTTTTT.